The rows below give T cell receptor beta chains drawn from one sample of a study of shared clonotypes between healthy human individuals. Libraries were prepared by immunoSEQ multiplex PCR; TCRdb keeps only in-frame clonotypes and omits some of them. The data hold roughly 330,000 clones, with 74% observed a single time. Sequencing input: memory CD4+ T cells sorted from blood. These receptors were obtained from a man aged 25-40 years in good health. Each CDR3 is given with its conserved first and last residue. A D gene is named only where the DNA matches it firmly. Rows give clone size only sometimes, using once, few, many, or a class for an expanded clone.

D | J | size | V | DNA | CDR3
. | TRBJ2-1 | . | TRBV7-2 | TGTGCCAGCAGCATACTTTACAATGAGCAGTTCTTC | CASSILYNEQFF
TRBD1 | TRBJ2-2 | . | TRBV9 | TGTGCCAGCAGCATTGGACAGGGCACCGGGGAGCTGTTTTTT | CASSIGQGTGELFF
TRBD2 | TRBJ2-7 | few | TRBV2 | TGTGCCACCCCTCGGGGGGACCACGGGCAGTACTTC | CATPRGDHGQYF
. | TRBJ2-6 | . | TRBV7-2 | TGTGCCAGCACCCCAATGTCGGGTGGTGGGGCCAACGTCCTGACTTTC | CASTPMSGGGANVLTF
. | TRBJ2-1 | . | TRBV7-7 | TGTGCCAGCAGCTTAGGAGGCGGAGAGCAGTTCTTC | CASSLGGGEQFF
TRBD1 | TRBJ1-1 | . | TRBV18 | TGTGCCAGCTCCCACGGACAGGGTTCGGACACTGAAGCTTTCTTT | CASSHGQGSDTEAFF
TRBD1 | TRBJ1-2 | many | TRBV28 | TGTGCCAGCAGTTTACGAGACAGGGACTACACCTTC | CASSLRDRDYTF
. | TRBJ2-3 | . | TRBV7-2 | TGTGCCAGCAGCCCCGTTACAGATACGCAGTATTTT | CASSPVTDTQYF
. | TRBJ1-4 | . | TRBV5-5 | TGTGCCAGCAGCTTGTTAGGTTCTGAAAAACTGTTTTTT | CASSLLGSEKLFF
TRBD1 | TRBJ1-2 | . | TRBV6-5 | TGTGCCAGCAGGATGACAGGGACCTATGGCTACACCTTC | CASRMTGTYGYTF
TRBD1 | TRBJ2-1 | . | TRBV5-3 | TGTGCCAGAAGCTTGTACGTCCGAGACAGGGATACTAATGAGCAGTTCTTC | CARSLYVRDRDTNEQFF
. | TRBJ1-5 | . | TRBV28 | TGTGCCAGCAGTGACACCGGCGGGGGGCGCGTCTTGGGCAATCAGCCCCAGCATTTT | CASSDTGGGRVLGNQPQHF
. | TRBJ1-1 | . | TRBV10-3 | TGTGCCATCAGTGATACCTTGGGGGCCGCTGAAGCTTTCTTT | CAISDTLGAAEAFF
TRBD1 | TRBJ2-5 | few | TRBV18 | TGTGCCAGCTCACCACTCGAGACAGGGGAAGTAGAGACCCAGTACTTC | CASSPLETGEVETQYF
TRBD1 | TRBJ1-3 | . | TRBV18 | TGTGCCAGCTCACCAGTCGGGACAGGACCCCGAAACACCATATATTTT | CASSPVGTGPRNTIYF
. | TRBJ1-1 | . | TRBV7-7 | TGTGCCAGCAGCCCTTATGGTGATGGGCGGATAGAACAGAACACTGAAGCTTTCTTT | CASSPYGDGRIEQNTEAFF
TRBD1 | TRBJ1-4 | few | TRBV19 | TGTGCCAGTAGGGGACAGCTTTCAAATGAAAAACTGTTTTTT | CASRGQLSNEKLFF
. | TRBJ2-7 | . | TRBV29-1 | TGCAGCGTTGACGGTCCGGGAGGCCAGGGGTACGAGCAGTACTTC | CSVDGPGGQGYEQYF
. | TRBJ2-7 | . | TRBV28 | TGTGCCAGTGGCCACTCCTACGAGCAGTACTTC | CASGHSYEQYF
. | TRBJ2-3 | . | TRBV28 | TGTGCCAGCAGTTTGGGGCGCAGGGGAGTTCAGGCGGATACGCAGTATTTT | CASSLGRRGVQADTQYF
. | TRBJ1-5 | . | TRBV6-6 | TGTGCCAGCAGTTCAGCAGGGAGGGGCAATCAGCCCCAGCATTTT | CASSSAGRGNQPQHF
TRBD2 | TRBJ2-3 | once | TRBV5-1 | TGCGCCAGCAACTTGCGGGAGGGCTCAGATACGCAGTATTTT | CASNLREGSDTQYF
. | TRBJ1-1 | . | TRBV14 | TGTGCCAGCAGCCAACTACGGGGCAGGGGACGTACTGAAGCTTTCTTT | CASSQLRGRGRTEAFF
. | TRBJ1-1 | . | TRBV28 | TGTGCCAGCAGTTCGTACACTGAAGCTTTCTTT | CASSSYTEAFF
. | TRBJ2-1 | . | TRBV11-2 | TGTGCCAGCAGCTTAACTTCCGGAGCCGGCAATGAGCAGTTCTTC | CASSLTSGAGNEQFF
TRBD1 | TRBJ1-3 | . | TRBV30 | TGTGCCTGGAGTGCGGGGACAGCTGGAAACACCATATATTTT | CAWSAGTAGNTIYF
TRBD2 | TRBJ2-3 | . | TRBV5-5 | TGTGCCAGCAGCCGGGCTCGGCTAGCGGTCACAGATACGCAGTATTTT | CASSRARLAVTDTQYF
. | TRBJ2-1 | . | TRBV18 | TGTGCCAGCTCAGCCTTTTCTTTGGGGACGGATACCCGCGGTGAGCAGTTCTTC | CASSAFSLGTDTRGEQFF
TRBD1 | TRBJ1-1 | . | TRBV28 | TGTGCCAGCAGTTTAGGACAGGGAGTGACAGCCAACACTGAAGCTTTCTTT | CASSLGQGVTANTEAFF
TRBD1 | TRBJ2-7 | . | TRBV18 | TGTGCCAGCTCACCGACATACAGGGGGATCGAGCAGTACTTC | CASSPTYRGIEQYF
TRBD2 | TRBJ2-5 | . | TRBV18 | TGTGCCAGCTCACCACCGGCGGGAGGCTTAGAGACCCAGTACTTC | CASSPPAGGLETQYF
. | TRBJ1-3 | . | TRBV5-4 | TGTGCCAGCAGCTTGGGGGGTCACACGGACTCTGGAAACACCATATATTTT | CASSLGGHTDSGNTIYF
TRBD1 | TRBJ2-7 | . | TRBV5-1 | TGCGCCAGCAGCTTCCTGGGACAGCCGGATTACGAGCAGTACTTC | CASSFLGQPDYEQYF
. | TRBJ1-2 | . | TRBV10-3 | TGTGCCATCTTTGAGTCAGGGGTAGGGTATGGCTACACCTTC | CAIFESGVGYGYTF
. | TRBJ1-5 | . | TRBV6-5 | TGTGCCAGTGGGCCCCAAGGCAATCAGCCCCAGCATTTT | CASGPQGNQPQHF
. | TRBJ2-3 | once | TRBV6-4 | TGTGCCAGCAGTGTGGGACTCGGCACAGATACGCAGTATTTT | CASSVGLGTDTQYF
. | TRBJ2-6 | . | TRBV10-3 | TGTGCCATCAGTGGGGGTAGGGCCTCTGGGGCCAACGTCCTGACTTTC | CAISGGRASGANVLTF
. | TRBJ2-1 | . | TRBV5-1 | TGCGCCAGCAGCTCATCCGGGGCAGGGTTCAATGAGCAGTTCTTC | CASSSSGAGFNEQFF
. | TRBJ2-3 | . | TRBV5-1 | TGCGCCAGCAGCTTGGATCCCCCAGATACGCAGTATTTT | CASSLDPPDTQYF
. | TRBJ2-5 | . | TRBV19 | TGTGCCAGTAGTATGGGTGGCAAGACCCAGTACTTC | CASSMGGKTQYF
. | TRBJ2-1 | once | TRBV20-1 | TGCAGTGCCGAGATGGGCAATGAGCAGTTCTTC | CSAEMGNEQFF
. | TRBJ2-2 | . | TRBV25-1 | TGTGCCAGCAGTGATACTTTCGGGAGTAACACCGGGGAGCTGTTTTTT | CASSDTFGSNTGELFF
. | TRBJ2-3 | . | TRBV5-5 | TGTGCCAGCAACTATGGGCCGGGCAGCACAGATACGCAGTATTTT | CASNYGPGSTDTQYF
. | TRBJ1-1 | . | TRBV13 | TGTGCCAGCAGAAACAGGTTGAACACTGAAGCTTTCTTT | CASRNRLNTEAFF
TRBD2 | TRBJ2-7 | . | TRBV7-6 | TGTGCCAGCAGTCTCACCTCTAGCGGGATCGGTTCGGACGAGCAGTACTTC | CASSLTSSGIGSDEQYF
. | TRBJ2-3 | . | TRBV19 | TGTGCCAGTAGTATAGATGGCGGAGTCCCGGATACGCAGTATTTT | CASSIDGGVPDTQYF
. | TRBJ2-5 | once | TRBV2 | TGTGCCAGCAGTCCCGGGACGGCCCAAGAGACCCAGTACTTC | CASSPGTAQETQYF
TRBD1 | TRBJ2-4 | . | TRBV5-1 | TGCGCCAGCACCGGGACAGGGGACTTCGAAAACATTCAGTACTTC | CASTGTGDFENIQYF
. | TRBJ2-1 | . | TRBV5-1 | TGCGCCAGCAGCCGGGGACAAAGCTCCTACAATGAGCAGTTCTTC | CASSRGQSSYNEQFF
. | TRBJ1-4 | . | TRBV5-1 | TGCGCCAGCAGCTACGACGATTCTAATGAAAAACTGTTTTTT | CASSYDDSNEKLFF
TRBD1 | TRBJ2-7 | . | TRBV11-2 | TGTGCCAGCAGCTTACTAGGGACAGTTCGACCCCACGAGCAGTACTTC | CASSLLGTVRPHEQYF
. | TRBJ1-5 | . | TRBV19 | TGTGCCAGTAGTATAGTAGGGGGAAACAATCAGCCCCAGCATTTT | CASSIVGGNNQPQHF
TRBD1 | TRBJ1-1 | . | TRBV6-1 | TGTGCCAGCAATCCAGACAGGGGTGAGGGCACTGAAGCTTTCTTT | CASNPDRGEGTEAFF
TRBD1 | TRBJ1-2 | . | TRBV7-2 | TGTGCCAGCAGCTCCTGGGACAGAAGGCCCGAGAGTGGCTACACCTTC | CASSSWDRRPESGYTF
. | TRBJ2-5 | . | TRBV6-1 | TGTGCCAGCAGTACTCGCGGACACGAACTGGGGACCCAGTACTTC | CASSTRGHELGTQYF
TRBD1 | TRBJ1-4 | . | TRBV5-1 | TGCGCCAGCACCCCTATGGGGACAGGGTATGAAAAACTGTTTTTT | CASTPMGTGYEKLFF